This TCR beta chain was retrieved from a study of beta chain features in type 1 diabetes. The whole isolated RNA underwent reverse transcription, so sequencing captured expressed TCRB transcripts. About 3.6 million reads was the average for naive, central memory and regulatory T cell samples. Method: immunoSEQ multiplex PCR; TCRdb's copy keeps in-frame clones and lacks some. The repertoire includes over 25,000 clones, 56% of them detected once, and 1.3% to 1.5% sits in the top ten. Points from the study as a whole: Shorter TCRB CDR3s, moderately but significantly so, marked every one of the four CD4+ subsets in Type 1 diabetes patients. Lower insertion and higher deletion counts appeared at VDJ junctions in type 1 diabetes patients. Compared with healthy donors, patients appeared to share more similar naive, central memory and regulatory TCRB repertoires.

Trimming left V 0 bases short and J 0 bases short, with 9 bases between. In germline, CDR1 is MNHNY, CDR2 SVGAGI (reference sequence). The CDR3 extends over 15 amino acids. This clone was recorded only once. The antigen is unknown. Markers CD45RO/CCR7/CD25/CD127/CD95/CD27 served to sort CD4+ naive, central memory, regulatory and stem cell-like memory cells. The sequencing input was Tregs from blood. The source is a woman under 30 with type 1 diabetes. The chain joins TRBV6-6 to TRBJ2-7, with unresolved D. The CDR3 region is CASSYSPTSSYEQYF. CDR3 in DNA: TGTGCCAGCAGTTACTCCCCTACGAGCTCCTACGAGCAGTACTTC.